This T cell receptor beta chain was sequenced for a study of beta chain features in type 1 diabetes. Study-wide findings and caveats: TCRB CDR3 length was moderately but significantly reduced in all four CD4+ subsets of Type 1 diabetes patients. There were fewer insertions and more deletions at the VDJ junctions of type 1 diabetes patients.

The whole isolated RNA underwent reverse transcription, so sequencing captured expressed TCRB transcripts. Generated by immunoSEQ multiplex PCR, the TCRdb table keeps only in-frame clones and is missing some. This sample has about 260,000 clones, with about 23% found just once. As concerns this clone: The target antigen is unknown.

CD45RO/CCR7/CD25/CD127/CD95/CD27 separated CD4+ naive, central memory, regulatory and stem cell-like memory cells by sorting. This CDR3 comprises 17 residues. V lost 1 base and J lost 1, with 15 bases in between. Germline lookup yields CDR1 LGHNT and CDR2 FRNRAP. The source is a woman between 25 and 40 years old with type 1 diabetes. The gene calls are TRBV12-5 and TRBJ2-3; a possible D gene is TRBD1 (5 bases). Sequencing input: naive CD4+ T cells from blood. The CDR3 loop is CASGLGQQAFRTDTQYF. In DNA form, the CDR3 reads TGTGCTAGTGGTTTGGGGCAACAGGCATTCCGCACAGATACGCAGTATTTT. The full variable domain, with the rest looked up from reference TRBV12-5 and TRBJ2-3, is DARVTQTPRHKVTEMGQEVTMRCQPILGHNTVFWYRQTMMQGLELLAYFRNRAPLDDSGMPKDRFSAEMPDATLATLKIQPSEPRDSAVYFCASGLGQQAFRTDTQYFGPGTRLTVL.